This T cell receptor (beta chain) is drawn from a study of vaccination effects on CD4 cells after COVID-19. Libraries were prepared by immunoSEQ multiplex PCR; TCRdb keeps only in-frame clonotypes and omits some of them. The table records roughly 71,000 clones, about 86% of them present only once. With respect to this clone: Its target is unknown.

CDR3 length: 17 residues. With 0 bases removed from V and 1 base from J, the gap between germline ends came to 16 bases. Per germline, CDR1 SGDLS and CDR2 YYNGEE. Study findings and constraints: Clones that were induced by infection or by vaccine showed marked contraction late after vaccination.

Sequencing was preceded by expansion of antigen-specific CD4+ T cells with viral peptide pools in the ViraFEST assay. The culture ran for roughly 10 days before CD4+ T cells were isolated. BNT162b2 vaccine or mRNA-1273 vaccine was given to participants in two doses. None of the vaccinated had previously contracted SARS-CoV-2, and their nucleocapsid antibodies tested negative. Half the medium was swapped for IL-2 medium on days 3 and 7. J is TRBJ1-2 and V is TRBV9; D uncertain. This material consisted of CD4+ T cells from PBMCs cultured with HCoV-229E spike peptides, taken after COVID-19 vaccination. This clonotype was obtained from a human donor who received a COVID-19 vaccine. The chain's CDR3 is CASSVGYTGPYNYGYTF. CDR3 coding DNA: TGTGCCAGCAGCGTAGGTTACACCGGCCCCTATAACTATGGCTACACCTTC.